These 20 T cell receptor beta chains were sequenced from one sample in a study of molecular identifiers for immune sequencing clone quantification. TCRdb analysed the PCR reads with MiXCR anew, one entry per CDR3 protein. This table holds about 640,000 distinct CDR3 sequences, less than 20% found once. Input material: naive CD8+ T cells from blood, with Jurkat cell RNA spiked in. Subset described: FACS-sorted CD8+CD4-CCR7+CD45RA+ naive T cells. These receptors came from a human donor in good health. Some libraries in this study had Jurkat cell RNA spiked in.

This clonotype was counted a few times. The V gene is TRBV9, the J gene TRBJ2-1; 14 bases map to TRBD2. After removal of 4 bases from V and 9 bases from J, the junction contained 6 bases not matched to a gene. The length of the CDR3 is 15 residues. CDR1 SGDLS and CDR2 YYNGEE come from the germline V gene. The DNA of the CDR3 is TGTGCCAGCAGCATGGGGACTAGCGGGGGCCCTGAGCAGTTCTTC. Its translation: CASSMGTSGGPEQFF.

This clonotype was counted at least ten times. The V gene is TRBV7-2, the J gene TRBJ2-1; D may be TRBD2 (5 bases). The length of the CDR3 is 16 residues. CDR1 SGHTA and CDR2 FQGNSA come from the germline V gene. Trimming stripped 2 bases from V and 0 bases from J, with 11 bases between. As DNA, the CDR3 is TGTGCCAGCAGCTTAAAAGAGGGCAGCTCCTACAATGAGCAGTTCTTC. It encodes CASSLKEGSSYNEQFF.

Many counts were recorded for this clonotype. The rearrangement joins TRBV15 to TRBJ2-3, with TRBD2 matching 8 bases. CDR3 length: 14 amino acids. In germline, CDR1 is LNHNV, CDR2 YYDKDF (reference sequence). V lost 1 base, J lost 4 bases, and 1 base stayed unmatched. CDR3 sequence: CATSRAGGSDTQYF. The DNA of the CDR3 is TGTGCCACCAGCAGAGCGGGAGGGTCAGATACGCAGTATTTT.

This rearrangement joins TRBV7-2 to TRBJ1-1, with D hard to call. The V gene lost 3 bases and the J gene lost 10 bases, with 12 bases spanning the gap. The length of the CDR3 is 12 residues. Germline CDR1 reads SGHTA; CDR2 reads FQGNSA. The CDR3 here is CASSFSRDGAFF. The CDR3 region has the DNA TGTGCCAGCAGCTTCTCACGGGATGGAGCTTTCTTT. Full variable domain (missing parts from reference TRBV7-2 and TRBJ1-1): GAGVSQSPSNKVTEKGKDVELRCDPISGHTALYWYRQSLGQGLEFLIYFQGNSAPDKSGLPSDRFSAERTGGSVSTLTIQRTQQEDSAVYLCASSFSRDGAFFGQGTRLTVV.

This chain uses TRBV19 with TRBJ1-1; no firm D call. Trimming pared 10 bases from V and 5 bases from J, leaving 11 bases between. The germline CDR1 and CDR2 sequences are LNHDA and SQIVND (reference sequence). The CDR3 is made up of 11 amino acids. The CDR3 protein is CATFRGTEAFF. As DNA, the CDR3 is TGTGCCACCTTCCGAGGGACTGAAGCTTTCTTT.

This clonotype was detected only once. One base away lies a much larger clone, so this may be a sequencing read error. The chain links TRBV7-6 to TRBJ2-2; maybe TRBD2 (5 bases). V lost 8 bases and J 6 bases, leaving 16 bases between the germline ends. Germline V gives CDR1 SGHVS, CDR2 FNYEAQ. The CDR3 is 14 residues long. The CDR3 DNA reads TGTGCCAGCGGAAACGGGGTCGAGCCCGGGGAGCTGTTTTTT. Translation: CASGNGVEPGELFF.

As regards this clonotype: The junction departs from the called germline gene at one end, perhaps through a read error. This chain links TRBV29-1 with TRBJ2-1, with 8 bases that match TRBD2. The germline V gene encodes CDR1 SQVTM and CDR2 ANQGSEA. The CDR3 runs 12 residues. The CDR3 nucleotides read TGCAGCGCGCGGGGGGTAGGCAATAAGCAGTTCTTC. It is translated as CSARGVGNKQFF.

This clonotype was seen many times. The chain has TRBV25-1 and TRBJ2-5, with TRBD1 as a possible D gene (5 bases). This CDR3 has 16 residues. Trimming shortened V by 0 bases and J by 1 base, and 12 bases separated the two germline ends. From germline, CDR1 is MGHDK and CDR2 SYGVNS. Here the CDR3 DNA reads TGTGCCAGCAGTGAATATGGTCAGGGCCCCCAAGAGACCCAGTACTTC. Protein product: CASSEYGQGPQETQYF.

The table lists this clonotype with a few counts. This chain connects TRBV5-1 to TRBJ2-1; D call uncertain. V was trimmed by 2 bases and J by 3 bases, leaving 6 bases between them. Germline V CDR1 and CDR2: SGHRS, YFSETQ. The CDR3 runs 13 residues. The CDR3 spells CASSLYHYNEQFF. CDR3 DNA sequence: TGCGCCAGCAGCTTATATCACTACAATGAGCAGTTCTTC. Full variable domain (remainder filled in from reference TRBV5-1 and TRBJ2-1): KAGVTQTPRYLIKTRGQQVTLSCSPISGHRSVSWYQQTPGQGLQFLFEYFSETQRNKGNFPGRFSGRQFSNSRSEMNVSTLELGDSALYLCASSLYHYNEQFFGPGTRLTVL.

This clonotype came up many times. The chain uses TRBV7-9 and TRBJ1-3; no clear D. CDR1 is SEHNR and CDR2 is FQNEAQ in the germline V gene (reference sequence). Trimming removed 5 bases at V and 5 bases at J, with 7 bases between. The CDR3 has 12 amino acids. The chain's CDR3 is CASSQPRNTIYF. The CDR3 coding sequence is TGTGCCAGCAGCCAACCAAGAAACACCATATATTTT.

Comment on this clonotype: A read error may be the cause here, since a much bigger clone is one base away. V usage is TRBV20-1 and J usage is TRBJ2-4; 14 bases are shared with TRBD2. Trimming at V came to 6 bases and at J to 7 bases, leaving 8 bases not matched to a gene. The germline CDR1 and CDR2 sequences are DFQATT and SNEGSKA (reference sequence). The CDR3 extends over 15 amino acids. The DNA for the CDR3 is TGCAGTGCCACCCCGGGACTAGCGGGGGATAACATTCAGTACTTC. Translated: CSATPGLAGDNIQYF.

This clonotype occurred many times. The chain has TRBV1 and TRBJ2-3; the table's D gene call, TRBD2, was not cross checked with the DNA. TRBV1 is a documented pseudogene. This CDR3 is 16 amino acids long. The DNA for the CDR3 is TGCACCAGCATTAGACTAGCGGGAGGGCCGAGTGATACGCAGTATTTT. This sequence encodes CTSIRLAGGPSDTQYF.

There are many counts of this clonotype. The V call is TRBV6-5, the J call TRBJ2-3; D is unclear. V was trimmed by 7 bases and J by 6 bases, leaving 23 bases between them. Germline CDR1 and CDR2: MNHEY and SVGAGI. The CDR3 covers 16 residues. The CDR3, as DNA: TGTGCCAGCAAACCGGTCTTGGACCCGCCCGGGGATACGCAGTATTTT. Translated, it gives CASKPVLDPPGDTQYF.

This clonotype came up many times. J is TRBJ1-5 and V is TRBV12-3 or TRBV12-4; no clear D. V lost 1 base to trimming and J lost 4 bases, with 8 bases between them. The CDR3 loop spans 14 amino acids. In nucleotides, the CDR3 is TGTGCCAGCAGTTTAGTTGGCCAGAATCAGCCCCAGCATTTT. This translates into CASSLVGQNQPQHF.

This clonotype was seen repeatedly, ten times or more. V is TRBV13 and J is TRBJ2-4; a weak D match, TRBD1 (5 bases). This CDR3 spans 16 amino acids. Germline V gives CDR1 PRHDT, CDR2 FYEKMQ (reference sequence). With 3 bases removed from V and 5 bases from J, the gap between germline ends came to 17 bases. The CDR3 coding sequence is TGTGCCAGCAGCTTTTCCCGACAAGGGGTCCAAAACATTCAGTACTTC. The encoded protein is CASSFSRQGVQNIQYF.

With respect to this clonotype: This may be a read error, as it is one base from a much larger clone. Likely a read error: the CDR3 ends without its conserved phenylalanine or tryptophan. V usage is TRBV28 and J usage is TRBJ2-3; D uncertain. Between the trimmed V and J ends, which lost 5 bases and 0 bases, there was a span of 18 bases. CDR1 is MDHEN, CDR2 SYDVKM, per germline. This CDR3 is 17 amino acids long. DNA for the CDR3: TGTGCCAGCAGTACCCGCCGACGGTCCGTTAGCACAGATACGCAGTATTCT. Translating gives CASSTRRRSVSTDTQYS.

This clonotype was detected ten times or more. J is TRBJ1-5 and V is TRBV4-3; 8 bases agree with TRBD1. CDR3 length: 15 amino acids. Trimming cost V 0 bases and J 7 bases; bases outside gene matches: 5. Germline loops: CDR1 LGHNA, CDR2 YSLEER. The CDR3 nucleotides are TGCGCCAGCAGCCAAGACGGAGGGACAGGCCAGCCCCAGCATTTT. Its translation is CASSQDGGTGQPQHF.

This clonotype was recorded a few times. V gene TRBV23-1 combines with J gene TRBJ1-1; D is unresolved. TRBV23-1 counts as an open reading frame of uncertain function. The CDR3 sequence is 12 residues long. Trimming cost V 0 bases and J 7 bases, with 6 bases left between them. CDR3: CASSQSRNEAFF. The CDR3, as DNA: TGCGCCAGCAGTCAATCGAGGAATGAAGCTTTCTTT.

With respect to this clonotype: Given a much more abundant clone one base away, this may be a read error. The chain employs TRBV4-1 and TRBJ2-5; 7 positions match TRBD1. Germline values: CDR1 MGHRA, CDR2 YSYEKL. CDR3 size: 16 residues. CDR3 in DNA: TGCACCAGCAGCCAATCATCCAGGGGGATGGAAGAGACCCAGTACTTC. Encoded protein: CTSSQSSRGMEETQYF.

This chain connects TRBV19 to TRBJ2-7; the match to TRBD2 covers 7 bases. Losses at the gene ends were 3 bases for V and 1 base for J; bases not matched to a gene: 6. This CDR3 is built from 15 residues. CDR1 and CDR2 from the germline V gene are LNHDA and SQIVND (reference sequence). In DNA form, the CDR3 reads TGTGCCAGTAGTATCGGGGGGATTAGTTCCTACGAGCAGTACTTC. Its protein is CASSIGGISSYEQYF.